The rows below give T cell receptor beta chains drawn from one sample of a study of blood T cell repertoires in COVID-19. Repertoires were generated with immunoSEQ multiplex PCR, while TCRdb's copy carries only in-frame clones and drops some. The sample holds hundreds of thousands of clones, about nine tenths seen once. The sample comprised peripheral blood. The receptors derive from a woman in her twenties or thirties with COVID-19, enrolled during active disease. Both conserved end residues are part of each CDR3. Each record gives: clone size, V gene, CDR3 length, J gene, D gene, CDR3 DNA, CDR3 protein. The D gene is left open where the match is weak. Size is stated for part of the rows, as once, few or many counts, or as a class when the clone is expanded.

-	TRBV9	16	TRBJ2-3	-	TGTGCCAGCAGCGCTGGGGCGGCGGGATTGGGAGATACGCAGTATTTT	CASSAGAAGLGDTQYF
once	TRBV25-1	15	TRBJ2-3	TRBD2	TGTGCCAGCAGGGTTACTCGGGAGGGCACAGATACGCAGTATTTT	CASRVTREGTDTQYF
-	TRBV28	16	TRBJ2-7	TRBD1	TGTGCCAGCAGTTTATTCCGACAGGGATATCCTAAGGAGCAGTACTTC	CASSLFRQGYPKEQYF
-	TRBV24-1	16	TRBJ2-6	-	TGTGCCACCAGTGATTCCCGTTCCTCTGGGGCCAACGTCCTGACTTTC	CATSDSRSSGANVLTF
-	TRBV11-2	15	TRBJ2-7	TRBD1	TGTGCCAGCAGCTTAGACCCGGGACAGAACTACGAGCAGTACTTC	CASSLDPGQNYEQYF
-	TRBV18	15	TRBJ2-7	TRBD2	TGTGCCAGCTCACCACCCGCCGGGAGGGGGTTTGAGCAGTACTTC	CASSPPAGRGFEQYF
-	TRBV11-2	15	TRBJ1-6	TRBD1	TGTGCCAGCAGCTTAGTGCAGGGGGCCAATTCACCCCTCCACTTT	CASSLVQGANSPLHF
-	TRBV15	18	TRBJ1-3	TRBD1	TGTGCCACCAGCAGAGGGGGCGCCCAGGGGGGTTCTGGAAACACCATATATTTT	CATSRGGAQGGSGNTIYF
-	TRBV12-3/TRBV12-4	12	TRBJ1-2	-	TGTGCCAGCAGCGCAGGGTTATATGGCTACACCTTC	CASSAGLYGYTF
-	TRBV9	15	TRBJ1-2	TRBD1	TGTGCCAGCAGCGTGGAGACAGGGGGCGGCTATGGCTACACCTTC	CASSVETGGGYGYTF
-	TRBV27	14	TRBJ2-1	-	TGTGCCAGCACCAACCCGGGACACTACAATGAGCAGTTCTTC	CASTNPGHYNEQFF
few	TRBV30	12	TRBJ1-2	-	TGTGCCTGGTGGGGCCAGACAGGAGGCTACACCTTC	CAWWGQTGGYTF
once	TRBV9	15	TRBJ1-4	TRBD1	TGTGCCAGCAGCGGAGCCGGGACAGGGAATGAAAAACTGTTTTTT	CASSGAGTGNEKLFF
-	TRBV10-3	13	TRBJ1-1	TRBD1	TGTGCCAGCCGGGACAGGGCTACCACTGAAGCTTTCTTT	CASRDRATTEAFF
-	TRBV6-1	14	TRBJ2-2	-	TGTGCCAGCAGTTATCGGAGTAACACCGGGGAGCTGTTTTTT	CASSYRSNTGELFF
-	TRBV11-2	17	TRBJ2-2	-	TGTGCCAGCAGCTTAGGCAGGAGGGAGCGGGTCGGCGGGGAGCTGTTTTTT	CASSLGRRERVGGELFF
-	TRBV29-1	14	TRBJ2-1	-	TGCAGCGTTCCGGACGGGAGCTCCTACAATGAGCAGTTCTTC	CSVPDGSSYNEQFF
-	TRBV2	17	TRBJ1-2	-	TGTGCCAGCCGCGCAGCCACTGGGCAGGGGAGAGGCTATGGCTACACCTTC	CASRAATGQGRGYGYTF
-	TRBV11-2	14	TRBJ1-2	-	TGTGCCAGCAGCTTAGTTGAACAGGGCTATGGCTACACCTTC	CASSLVEQGYGYTF
-	TRBV29-1	13	TRBJ2-3	-	TGCAGCGTGGGGGGGCGACAGTTAGATACGCAGTATTTT	CSVGGRQLDTQYF
-	TRBV27	16	TRBJ2-3	TRBD1	TGTGCCAGCAGTTTGGTGAGGCAGGGGGCAAAAGATACGCAGTATTTT	CASSLVRQGAKDTQYF
-	TRBV5-1	16	TRBJ1-6	-	TGCGCCAGCAGCGATGGGGGGATCTGGACGAATTCACCCCTCCACTTT	CASSDGGIWTNSPLHF
-	TRBV5-1	17	TRBJ2-2	TRBD2	TGCGCCAGCAGCTCGCGACTAGCGGGAGGCAGTTCCGGGGAGCTGTTTTTT	CASSSRLAGGSSGELFF
-	TRBV7-9	14	TRBJ2-7	TRBD2	TGTGCCAGCAGCTCCCGGGACTATTTCTACGAGCAGTACTTC	CASSSRDYFYEQYF
-	TRBV5-6	16	TRBJ2-3	TRBD2	TGTGCCAGCAGCCGGGGACTAGCGGACTTCACAGATACGCAGTATTTT	CASSRGLADFTDTQYF
-	TRBV5-4	17	TRBJ2-2	TRBD2	TGTGCCAGCAGCTTGGGACTAGCGGGCCTGAACACCGGGGAGCTGTTTTTT	CASSLGLAGLNTGELFF
-	TRBV29-1	13	TRBJ1-1	-	TGCAGCGTGGGGGGGACCAAGAACACTGAAGCTTTCTTT	CSVGGTKNTEAFF
-	TRBV6-6	15	TRBJ2-3	-	TGTGCCAGCAGTTACTCGGGCTTCGGGGCAGATACGCAGTATTTT	CASSYSGFGADTQYF
-	TRBV20-1	12	TRBJ2-1	-	TGCAGTGCTAGTAGACAGTACAATGAGCAGTTCTTC	CSASRQYNEQFF
-	TRBV18	17	TRBJ2-2	TRBD1	TGTGCCAGCTCACCGAGCCCGGGACAGAACAAGAGCGGGGAGCTGTTTTTT	CASSPSPGQNKSGELFF
once	TRBV6-5	16	TRBJ2-1	-	TGTGCCAGCAGTTACCAACCCCCGGCCAGGAACAATGAGCAGTTCTTC	CASSYQPPARNNEQFF
-	TRBV4-1	16	TRBJ1-2	-	TGCGCCAGCAGCCAAAGCCGGGACACCACTAACTATGGCTACACCTTC	CASSQSRDTTNYGYTF
-	TRBV6-2/TRBV6-3	12	TRBJ1-1	-	TGTGCCAGCAGTACCAACAGGGCTGAAGCTTTCTTT	CASSTNRAEAFF
few	TRBV21-1	23	TRBJ2-6	-	TGTGCCAGCAGCAAATCCCACGACGGGACTAGCGGGCAACTTTTCTCTGGGGCCAACGTCCTGACTTTC	CASSKSHDGTSGQLFSGANVLTF
-	TRBV7-8	13	TRBJ1-2	-	TGTGCCAGCAGCTTACCGGGACACAATGGCTACACCTTC	CASSLPGHNGYTF
-	TRBV6-5	14	TRBJ1-2	-	TGTGCCAGCGGTCGGGGCGCCGGGGGATATGGCTACACCTTC	CASGRGAGGYGYTF
-	TRBV5-1	14	TRBJ2-5	TRBD2	TGCGCCAGCAGGGAAGGGCGGGGAGGGGAGACCCAGTACTTC	CASREGRGGETQYF
-	TRBV4-3	15	TRBJ2-2	-	TGCGCCAGCAGCCAAGATCGACTCCACACCGGGGAGCTGTTTTTT	CASSQDRLHTGELFF
-	TRBV4-1	16	TRBJ2-1	TRBD2	TGCGCCAGCAGCCAAGATCAGGGACTAGCGAACACTGAGCAGTTCTTC	CASSQDQGLANTEQFF
once	TRBV7-8	15	TRBJ2-4	-	TGTGCCAGCAGCCACCCCAGGGTAGCCAAAAACATTCAGTACTTC	CASSHPRVAKNIQYF
-	TRBV11-2	15	TRBJ1-2	-	TGTGCCAGCAGCCCGACCGGACAGAATAACTATGGCTACACCTTC	CASSPTGQNNYGYTF
-	TRBV4-1	17	TRBJ1-5	-	TGCGCCAGCAGCCAAGATCCGGCAGGGTTGAGCAATCAGCCCCAGCATTTT	CASSQDPAGLSNQPQHF
-	TRBV12-3/TRBV12-4	13	TRBJ1-1	TRBD1	TGTGCCAGCATCGGACAGGGTAAGGGCAGAGCTTTCTTT	CASIGQGKGRAFF
-	TRBV4-1	18	TRBJ2-3	TRBD2	TGCGCCAGCAGCCAACTTCCACCGGGGGGGCGGGGGACAGATACGCAGTATTTT	CASSQLPPGGRGTDTQYF
-	TRBV28	13	TRBJ1-1	-	TGTGCCAGCAGTTTATTAGGGGGAAGCGGAGCTTTCTTT	CASSLLGGSGAFF
-	TRBV7-9	12	TRBJ1-1	-	TGTGCCAGCAGCTTCTCGGACACTGAAGCTTTCTTT	CASSFSDTEAFF
-	TRBV18	14	TRBJ2-2	-	TGTGCCAGCTCACCACCAGCGGACACCGGGGAGCTGTTTTTT	CASSPPADTGELFF
-	TRBV11-3	13	TRBJ2-1	-	TGTGCCAGCAGCTTGTCTGGGGGGGCGGGTCAGTTCTTC	CASSLSGGAGQFF
once	TRBV11-2	13	TRBJ1-2	-	TGTGCCAGCAGCCCAAACAGGGAATCTGGCTACACCTTC	CASSPNRESGYTF
-	TRBV7-2	16	TRBJ2-2	TRBD2	TGTGCCAGCAGCTTAACCGGGACTAGGGACACCGGGGAGCTGTTTTTT	CASSLTGTRDTGELFF
-	TRBV3-1/TRBV3-2	15	TRBJ2-2	-	TGTGCCAGCAGCCAAGTTCGTAGAGTGACCGGGGAGCTGTTTTTT	CASSQVRRVTGELFF
-	TRBV5-1	15	TRBJ1-6	-	TGCGCCAGCAGCTCTGGGGGGGCTTGGAATTCACCCCTCCACTTT	CASSSGGAWNSPLHF
few	TRBV5-1	14	TRBJ2-3	-	TGCGCCAGCAGCCGCGGGACAGACACAGATACGCAGTATTTT	CASSRGTDTDTQYF
-	TRBV3-1/TRBV3-2	17	TRBJ2-3	TRBD2	TGTGCCAGCAGCCAAGATGGGGAGCGGGGTCAAGGTGATACGCAGTATTTT	CASSQDGERGQGDTQYF